The 5 T cell receptor beta chains below all came from one sample that was sequenced in a study of beta chain features in type 1 diabetes. Expressed TCRB transcripts were sequenced because the isolated RNA had all been reverse transcribed beforehand. Generated by immunoSEQ multiplex PCR, the TCRdb table keeps only in-frame clones and is missing some. The sample contains 500,000 to 800,000 clones, under 15% of which appear only once. Study-wide points: Type 1 diabetes patients had TCRB CDR3s that were shorter (moderately but significantly so) in all four CD4+ subsets.

The antigens of these receptors remain unknown. The sample comprised naive CD4+ T cells from blood. These receptors were taken from a man aged 25 to 40 with type 1 diabetes.

The rearrangement links TRBV27 to TRBJ1-3; D remains ambiguous. Germline CDR1 MNHEY, CDR2 SMNVEV (reference sequence). The CDR3 is made up of 16 amino acids. The V and J ends lost 11 bases and 0 bases respectively, with 20 bases between them. The CDR3 coding sequence is TGTGCCTGCAAGGAGGCTGACCAAAGCTCTGGAAACACCATATATTTT. This gives the protein CACKEADQSSGNTIYF.

This clone occurred a few times. The rearrangement uses TRBV6-1 and TRBJ1-5; D call uncertain. The CDR3 totals 12 residues. Per germline, CDR1 MNHNS and CDR2 SASEGT. The V and J ends lost 4 bases and 4 bases respectively, with 5 bases between them. The CDR3 spells CASSGQNQPQHF. The CDR3 DNA sequence: TGTGCCAGCAGTGGGCAGAATCAGCCCCAGCATTTT.

This rearrangement joins TRBV7-9 to TRBJ2-1; 8 bases map to TRBD1. The germline CDR1 and CDR2 sequences are SEHNR and FQNEAQ (reference sequence). The length of the CDR3 is 16 residues. The V gene end was trimmed by 5 bases and the J gene end by 5 bases; junction bases not matched to a gene: 11. The CDR3 sequence: CASSQPGQGSHNEQFF. The CDR3 DNA is TGTGCCAGCAGCCAACCAGGACAGGGTAGTCACAATGAGCAGTTCTTC.

CDR3 sequence reads: CASMFVGGIYNSPLHF. Here the CDR3 DNA reads TGTGCCAGCATGTTCGTCGGGGGCATCTATAATTCACCCCTCCACTTT. The chain carries TRBV28 and TRBJ1-6; D is perhaps TRBD1 (6 bases). Trimming shortened V by 7 bases and J by 3 bases, and 16 bases separated the two germline ends. CDR3 length: 16 amino acids. Germline assignment: CDR1 MDHEN and CDR2 SYDVKM.

This clone came up a few times. V usage is TRBV11-3 and J usage is TRBJ1-1; possibly TRBD1 for D (5 bases). V was shortened by 1 base and J by 6 bases, with 9 bases between the two germline ends. CDR3 length: 13 amino acids. Germline-derived CDR1 and CDR2 are SGHNT and YENEEA. CDR3 amino acids: CASSLVAGPEAFF. In nucleotides, the CDR3 is TGTGCCAGCAGCTTAGTGGCAGGGCCTGAAGCTTTCTTT.